These T cell receptor beta chains were read from a single sample in a study of graft-versus-host responses after intestinal transplantation. For these TCRs, the target antigens are not known. Assay: immunoSEQ multiplex PCR; the TCRdb copy retains only in-frame clones and omits some. The profile shows more than 100,000 clones, about 95% of them singletons. This material consisted of unstimulated CD8+ T cells sorted from spleen or lymph node cells, taken before intestinal transplant. All receptors derive from a human donor who received an intestinal transplant. Each CDR3 is given without its conserved first and last residue. Some rows mark clone size as missing; the rest say once, few, many or name a class of expanded clone.

CDR3aa,v_gene,abundance,j_gene
ASSASGSNDEQY,TRBV9,NA,TRBJ2-7
ASSLSGGSNQPQH,TRBV7-6,NA,TRBJ1-5
ASTTPAGEETQY,TRBV11-2,NA,TRBJ2-5
ASSLRGATYEQY,TRBV4-2,NA,TRBJ2-7
ASSGGGSNQPQH,TRBV25-1,NA,TRBJ1-5
ASSPTSATSPYNEQF,TRBV7-3,NA,TRBJ2-1
ASSEGQVTDTQY,TRBV7-8,once,TRBJ2-3
ASSTRGLYNEQF,TRBV28,NA,TRBJ2-1
ASSLARGGTNYGYT,TRBV7-8,NA,TRBJ1-2
ASSVRVAGSYNEQF,TRBV9,NA,TRBJ2-1
ASRRQGANTEAF,TRBV27,NA,TRBJ1-1
ASSFRSIAFTGDYGYT,TRBV11-2,NA,TRBJ1-2
ASSPLGGRTEAF,TRBV7-3,NA,TRBJ1-1
ASSLGGGHSQETQY,TRBV5-6,NA,TRBJ2-5
ASSYPGTAYNEQF,TRBV7-3,NA,TRBJ2-1
ASSVGGDSYEQY,TRBV9,NA,TRBJ2-7
ASSSGTGGYEQY,TRBV2,NA,TRBJ2-7
ASSYTSTEAF,TRBV7-9,once,TRBJ1-1
ASSSTGAGTEAF,TRBV7-9,few,TRBJ1-1
ASSRSGITYNEQF,TRBV19,few,TRBJ2-1
ASSPIAGERYEQY,TRBV4-1,NA,TRBJ2-7
ASSPDASSYNEQF,TRBV28,NA,TRBJ2-1
ASSPIKEDTSPKGLEQY,TRBV27,once,TRBJ2-7
TSSRPAELARYEQY,TRBV1,NA,TRBJ2-7
ASSPSGTSGYEQY,TRBV7-2,NA,NA
ASKRGVAGTPDTQY,TRBV9,NA,TRBJ2-3
ASSSPTRDRGHEQF,TRBV5-1,NA,TRBJ2-1
ASSSAGRTYEQY,TRBV7-9,NA,NA
ASSPATVETQY,TRBV27,NA,TRBJ2-5
ASSVDGLGVYEQY,TRBV9,NA,TRBJ2-7
ASSLWLADNEQF,TRBV27,NA,TRBJ2-1
ASSLSAKNIQY,TRBV27,NA,TRBJ2-4
ASRPRRECGYNEQF,TRBV6-4,NA,TRBJ2-1
ASSLGSWAEAF,TRBV11-2,NA,TRBJ1-1
ASSAPGVGDTSSYEQY,TRBV7-9,NA,TRBJ2-7